The TCR beta chain described here comes from a study of PD-1 blockade in mismatch repair-deficient tumors. There are 14 residues in the CDR3. CDR1 and CDR2 (germline): SGHDN, FVKESK. V was trimmed by 4 bases and J by 2 bases, leaving 11 bases between them. Method: immunoSEQ multiplex PCR; TCRdb's copy keeps in-frame clones and lacks some. The sample carries about 120,000 clones, around 83% recorded once. V is TRBV14 and J is TRBJ2-5; tentative D call: TRBD2 (6 bases). The source of this sequence is an adult with mismatch repair-deficient cancer. This sample comprised peripheral blood, obtained 44 weeks after starting pembrolizumab. The CDR3 DNA reads as TGTGCCAGCAGCCGGAGACTAGGTCAAGAGACCCAGTACTTC. Amino acid sequence: CASSRRLGQETQYF.